These T cell receptor beta chains were read from a single sample in a study of brain metastases from non-small cell lung cancer. Clones were read by immunoSEQ multiplex PCR, and TCRdb kept only the in-frame ones, dropping some. The table includes about 1,300 clones, more than 75% detected once. The sample was tissue from a brain metastasis. The receptors originated from a donor at least 40 years old with non-small cell lung cancer. CDR3s include the opening cysteine and the closing phenylalanine or tryptophan. Each record gives: J gene, clone size, V gene, D gene, CDR3 DNA, CDR3 protein. The D gene is left open where the match is weak. Not all rows give a size; the values are once, few, many and, for expanded clones, a class.

TRBJ2-3	-	TRBV30	-	TGTGCCTGGAGTGTTGAGGCTAGCACAGATACGCAGTATTTT	CAWSVEASTDTQYF
TRBJ2-5	-	TRBV6-5	-	TGTGCCAGCAGCCTACAGGGCAGTCAGGGAGAGACCCAGTACTTC	CASSLQGSQGETQYF
TRBJ2-1	once	TRBV3-1/TRBV3-2	-	TGTGCCAGCAGCCAAGAATGGGCAAGAATAGGTCTGGGCTACAATGAGCAGTTCTTC	CASSQEWARIGLGYNEQFF
TRBJ1-2	-	TRBV7-2	TRBD1	TGTGCCAGCAGCTTAGTCGGACAGGGAGGTGGCTACACCTTC	CASSLVGQGGGYTF
TRBJ2-3	-	TRBV9	TRBD2	TGTGCCAGCAGCGTTCTTAGCGGGGGCCCTCTTGGAGATACGCAGTATTTT	CASSVLSGGPLGDTQYF
TRBJ1-2	-	TRBV5-5	-	TGTGCCAGCAGCTTGGCTGGAGCGGGGTATGGCTACACCTTC	CASSLAGAGYGYTF
TRBJ1-5	-	TRBV7-2	TRBD1	TGTGCCAGCAGCTCACGCGACAGGGGAGTTGGCAATCAGCCCCAGCATTTT	CASSSRDRGVGNQPQHF
TRBJ2-5	once	TRBV7-3	-	TGTGCCAGCAGCCCAGGGCCCAAAGAAGAGACCCAGTACTTC	CASSPGPKEETQYF
TRBJ2-1	few	TRBV7-2	-	TGTGCCAGCAGCTCCCGGACTCGGAGCTCCTACAATGAGCAGTTCTTC	CASSSRTRSSYNEQFF
TRBJ1-5	-	TRBV6-5	-	TGTGCCAGCAGTTACTCGGGAGGGAGCAATCAGCCCCAGCATTTT	CASSYSGGSNQPQHF
TRBJ1-6	once	TRBV4-3	-	TGCGCCAGCACCTACACGGTTTATAATTCACCTCTCCACTTT	CASTYTVYNSPLHF
TRBJ2-2	large	TRBV5-1	-	TGCGCCAGCAGCATGCCTACCGACACAGCTTTCACCGGGGAGCTGTTTTTT	CASSMPTDTAFTGELFF
TRBJ2-1	-	TRBV4-2	-	TGTGCCAGCAGCCAAGATCTAGGGCCGGGCAATGAGCAGTTCTTC	CASSQDLGPGNEQFF
TRBJ1-1	-	TRBV2	-	TGTGCCAGCAGTGGCCAGCCGAACACTGAAGCTTTCTTT	CASSGQPNTEAFF
TRBJ2-3	-	TRBV6-2/TRBV6-3	-	TGTGCCAGCAACCCAGGTCAGGTGAACACAGATACGCAGTATTTT	CASNPGQVNTDTQYF
TRBJ2-7	-	TRBV7-2	TRBD2	TGTGCCAGCAGCTTCGGACGGGGGGGCTACGAGCAGTACTTC	CASSFGRGGYEQYF
TRBJ2-5	-	TRBV5-1	-	TGCGCCAGCAGCTTGGCCAGCAGGCTTCGGGGGGAGACCCAGTACTTC	CASSLASRLRGETQYF
TRBJ1-1	few	TRBV5-1	TRBD1	TGCGCCAGCAGCCCGGAGACAGGGGAAGCTTTCTTT	CASSPETGEAFF
TRBJ2-2	-	TRBV4-1	-	TGCGCCAGCAGCCAAACAGGGTCCACCGGGGAGCTGTTTTTT	CASSQTGSTGELFF
TRBJ2-3	-	TRBV7-6	-	TGTGCCAGCAGTCGTAGCAGAGAGGAATCCACAGATACGCAGTATTTT	CASSRSREESTDTQYF
TRBJ1-1	-	TRBV5-6	-	TGTGCCAGCAGCTTAACAGGGAGTACTGAAGCTTTCTTT	CASSLTGSTEAFF
TRBJ1-2	-	TRBV7-2	-	TGTGCCAGCAGCTCTTACCTAAACTATGGCTACACCTTC	CASSSYLNYGYTF
TRBJ2-7	-	TRBV7-6	-	TGTGCCAGCAGCTTGTCGGAGGGAATCTACGAGCAGTACTTC	CASSLSEGIYEQYF
TRBJ1-2	-	TRBV6-1	-	TGTGCCAGCAGTGAATTCAGGGGCTATGGCTACACCTTC	CASSEFRGYGYTF
TRBJ1-4	-	TRBV7-2	TRBD1	TGTGCCAGCAGCTTAGCCGGGGACAGCTGGAATGAAAAACTGTTTTTT	CASSLAGDSWNEKLFF
TRBJ2-3	-	TRBV6-5	-	TGTGCCAGCAGTCCCACAGACACCACAGATACGCAGTATTTT	CASSPTDTTDTQYF
TRBJ1-2	-	TRBV7-6	-	TGTGCCAGCAGCCCCTTTATTTCCAACTATGGCTACACCTTC	CASSPFISNYGYTF